What follows is one T cell receptor (beta chain) and its context. Its antigen is unidentified. Full-length variable regions came from constant-region reverse primers plus semi-nested Nested Universal Primer A PCR. TCRdb re-analysed the 5' RACE reads in MiXCR, keeping a single row per CDR3 protein. The sample lists tens of thousands of distinct CDR3 sequences; about 26% were seen once. General study findings and limits: The larger-cohort validation was restricted to a single TCR beta V-J rearrangement rather than whole repertoires. In terms of TCR gene usage, tumor memory CD4+ T cells clustered together with blood and lymph node memory CD4+ cells, as well as with lymph node naive CD4+ cells. Tumor-infiltrating Treg TCR alpha and beta sequences overlapped most with tumor naive CD4+ T cells, then blood naive.

The V gene's germline CDR1 is MNHNS and CDR2 SASEGT. Trimming pared 6 bases from V and 0 bases from J, leaving 9 bases between. The CDR3 totals 15 residues. Treg sorting used a CD4+CD25+CD127-/low gate. This chain joins TRBV6-1 and TRBJ1-6; D gene uncertain. This sequence was found in a female donor with breast cancer. Sequenced sample: tumor-infiltrating Tregs sorted from the breast tumor. Here the CDR3 reads CASREWSSYNSPLHF. The CDR3 region has the DNA TGTGCCAGCAGGGAATGGAGCTCCTATAATTCACCCCTCCACTTT.